This T cell receptor beta chain was observed in a study of T cells in tumors after PD-1 blockade. V lost 5 bases, J lost 4 bases, and 13 bases lay in between. CDR3 size: 14 residues. Germline assignment: CDR1 LNHDA and CDR2 SQIVND (reference sequence). Findings and limits, study-wide: Approximately 41% of tumor TCR clonotypes were also found in blood.

The table came from immunoSEQ multiplex PCR; TCRdb's copy has only in-frame clones and leaves some out. The sample includes tens of thousands of clones, 78% of them seen just once. Genomic DNA template from tumor biopsies or peripheral blood, about 600 ng to 6,004 ng input. Note on this clone: Its specificity is not known.

Sequenced material: PBMCs, taken before anti-PD-1 treatment. The sequence derives from a human donor with basal cell carcinoma. This chain uses TRBV19 with TRBJ2-3; D might be TRBD1 (5 bases). CDR3 coding DNA: TGTGCCAGTAGTTTCAGGGTTAGGTCAGATACGCAGTATTTT. Translating it yields CASSFRVRSDTQYF.